This entry is about one T cell receptor (beta chain). The protocol was immunoSEQ multiplex PCR, while the TCRdb copy is restricted to in-frame clones and leaves out a portion. The sample contains about 320,000 clones, approximately 86% of which appear only once. These data come from a study of Ad26.COV2.S vaccination and SARS-CoV-2 variants. Study overall: Ad26.COV2.S was injected intramuscularly once or twice, 56 days apart.

Treatment: over 15 received Ad26.COV2.S at low or high dose, single or two shots; five or six received placebo; per-sample allocation not given. Sampling was performed 63 days after the first vaccine or placebo injection. The germline V gene has CDR1 SGHTA and CDR2 FQGNSA. V lost 1 base to trimming and J lost 2 bases, with 20 bases between them. The CDR3 sequence is 18 residues long. This material consisted of peripheral blood, taken in a trial of Ad26.COV2.S vaccine versus placebo. The chain carries TRBV7-2 and TRBJ1-1; no reliable D call. The receptor was isolated from a person aged 18-60 years who received the Ad26.COV2.S COVID-19 vaccine or a placebo. The CDR3 loop is CASSLGPPSLRGNTEAFF. The DNA for the CDR3 is TGTGCCAGCAGCTTAGGGCCGCCTTCTTTGCGTGGAAACACTGAAGCTTTCTTT.